This TCR beta chain is from a study of T cells generated in artificial thymic organoids (dated by TCRdb to about 2017). Broadly, across the study: The study compared TCR alpha and beta CDR3 repertoires of CD8 single positive T cells derived from in vitro artificial thymic organoids with the repertoires of thymic and peripheral blood naive CD8 T cells. Displayed repertoire sequencing data were described as representative of three independent experiments. What the authors observed across the whole study: Organoid-derived T cells did not show skewed Valpha or Vbeta usage, which argues against unconventional lineages or clonal expansions being dominant. The TCR clonotype diversity of organoid-derived CD8 single positive T cells was physiological and comparable to that of naive CD8 T cells from thymus and blood.

To build the artificial thymic organoids, human HSPCs were aggregated with MS5 murine stromal cells that had been transduced with human DLL1, and the aggregates were cultured at an air-liquid interface. Organoids were seeded with FACS-purified CD34+CD3- hematopoietic stem and progenitor cells depleted of residual T cells. The organoids were grown in serum-free RB27 medium, which consisted of RPMI 1640 supplemented with B27, FLT3L, IL-7 and ascorbic acid. Prior to RNA extraction, CD3+TCRalphabeta+CD8 single positive T cells from organoids and thymus were isolated by FACS sorting. Total RNA was purified from around 40,000 to 200,000 sorted cells per sample with the RNeasy Micro kit, and quality checked on an Agilent RNA 6000 Nano chip. Separate semi-nested PCR amplifications were run for the TCRalpha and TCRbeta libraries, using Advantage 2 and reverse primers located in the TRAC or TRBC constant regions. The amount of total RNA going into first-strand cDNA synthesis ranged between roughly 3 and 550 ng. The TCR cDNA libraries were generated by 5'-RACE using the SMARTer PCR cDNA Synthesis kit, with a poly-dT primer driving first-strand synthesis. Each semi-nested reverse primer in the constant region carried a 5-nucleotide sample-specific barcode, and the resulting products were cleaned up with the Zymo DNA Clean and Concentrator-5 kit. Pools of up to ten barcoded samples were ligated to Illumina adaptors and sequenced on an Illumina MiSeq as 2 x 150 bp paired-end reads. Per the source publication's procedure: Demultiplexed reads were aligned with BLAT to a custom library of all human TRAV, TRAJ, TRBV, TRBD and TRBJ combinations from IMGT. The best BLAT hits were picked using pslCDnaFilter (-maxAligns=1, -ignoreIntrons), and custom Perl scripts were used to calculate clonotype frequencies. TCRdb trimmed public reads at Q25 via fastp, called clones via MiXCR and kept in-frame beta chains. Entries that share a CDR3 protein sequence are merged under the most common genes and DNA. TCRdb, rather than the study authors, made the V and J calls. The sample table records more than 6,000 distinct CDR3 sequences; more than 20% of these occur just once. About 3% of the sample is taken by the ten largest.

V and J are trimmed by 5 bases and 8 bases, and the gene matches miss 17 bases of the junction. Reading from cysteine to phenylalanine, the CDR3 counts 19 amino acids. Kept here is only the CDR3 DNA, which spans 57 bases and is read in frame from base 1. Per the germline V gene, MDHEN is the CDR1 and SYDVKM is the CDR2. Comments on this clonotype: Its antigen is unknown. One base away lies a much larger clone, so this may be a sequencing read error.

The sample comprised naive CD8+ T cells grown in artificial thymic organoids from cord blood stem and progenitor cells. The sample's cell subset or site label, in plain terms: CD3+TCRalphabeta+CD8SP T cells; for blood, CD45RO-CCR7+ naive CD8+ T cells. This TCR was sampled from a human donor who gave cord blood stem cells for thymic organoid culture, a cardiac surgery patient who gave postnatal thymus, or a blood donor (not recorded which). Here the chain combines TRBV28 and TRBJ1-6; 11 central bases correspond to TRBD1. The CDR3 protein: CASSPHAGGQGVCDSPLHF. The nucleotide sequence reads as follows: TGTGCCAGCAGTCCCCACGCTGGGGGACAGGGGGTGTGTGATTCACCCCTCCACTTT.